The 25 T cell receptor beta chains presented below share a single source sample, sequenced in a study of human T cells and chemical hapten exposure. From the RACE reads, TCRdb called clonotypes with MiXCR, one entry per CDR3 protein. The sample lists 90,000 or so distinct CDR3 sequences; approximately 10% were seen once. Time point meaning: patch test 1, 2 weeks after DPC sensitization. Noted treatment: therapeutic diphenylcyclopropenone sensitization with weekly scalp DPC. Sequenced material: whole blood, taken in connection with sensitization to the hapten diphenylcyclopropenone (DPC). The receptors come from a man aged 40-55 years with alopecia areata. Some clones in this sample may be carry-over from other donors' samples.

This clonotype was recorded at least ten times. The V call is TRBV14, the J call TRBJ2-2, with 10 nucleotides matching TRBD2. The CDR3 is 17 amino acids. With 1 base clipped from V and 7 bases from J, the junction kept 9 bases outside the gene matches. Germline V CDR1 and CDR2: SGHDN, FVKESK. CDR3 sequence: CASSQGSSGRSVGELFF. The CDR3 DNA follows: TGTGCCAGCAGCCAAGGAAGTAGCGGGAGGAGTGTCGGGGAGCTGTTTTTT.

The V and J genes are TRBV6-4 and TRBJ1-5; D is ambiguous. Germline V CDR1 and CDR2: MRHNA, SNTAGT. The CDR3 runs to 10 residues. Trimming cost V 4 bases and J 9 bases, with 4 bases left between them. The CDR3 sequence: CASSVPPQHF. The DNA for the CDR3 is TGTGCCAGCAGTGTCCCGCCCCAGCATTTT.

The J gene is TRBJ1-6, the V gene TRBV2, with TRBD1 as a possible D gene (5 bases). The CDR3 extends over 12 amino acids. The germline gives CDR1 SNHLY, CDR2 FYNNEI. V lost 11 bases and J 5 bases, leaving 10 bases between the germline ends. Here the CDR3 DNA reads TGTGCCTTGAGGGACCATAATTCACCCCTCCACTTT. Its protein product is CALRDHNSPLHF.

The sample holds many counts of this clonotype. V usage is TRBV6-5 and J usage is TRBJ2-7; 7 bases align to TRBD2. The CDR3 covers 15 residues. Germline V gene sequence: CDR1 MNHEY, CDR2 SVGAGI. Trimming removed 4 bases from V and 5 bases from J; junction bases left unmatched: 11. The CDR3 is CASSSKGGDTDEQYV. For the CDR3, the DNA is TGTGCCAGCAGTTCCAAGGGAGGGGATACCGACGAGCAGTACGTC.

The rearrangement uses TRBV7-2 and TRBJ2-1; perhaps TRBD2 as D (5 bases). The germline V and J ends were trimmed by 5 bases and 5 bases, with 13 bases remaining between them. Germline CDR1 is SGHTA and CDR2 is FQGNSA. This CDR3 is 14 amino acids long. DNA for the CDR3: TGTGCCAGCAGCCTGGTTTCGGGGAACAATGAGCAGTTCTTC. Encoded protein: CASSLVSGNNEQFF.

This chain uses TRBV6-1 with TRBJ2-7; D is perhaps TRBD1 (5 bases). CDR1 and CDR2 from the germline V gene are MNHNS and SASEGT. The CDR3 totals 14 residues. V was pared by 2 bases and J by 3 bases, with 11 bases between. CDR3 coding DNA: TGTGCCAGCAGTGAAACGAGCAGGGACTACGAGCAGTACGTC. Its translation is CASSETSRDYEQYV.

Regarding this clonotype: An end of the junction differs from the germline gene, which may be a read error. This sequence joins TRBV4-2 and TRBJ1-1; no definite D call. Germline V CDR1 and CDR2: LGHNA, YNFKEQ. CDR3 size: 16 residues. The CDR3 loop is CDSSQEVGELGTEAFF. The CDR3 nucleotides read TGTGACAGCAGCCAAGAGGTCGGGGAGCTGGGCACTGAAGCTTTCTTT.

The chain combines TRBV19 with TRBJ2-3; tentative D call: TRBD1 (5 bases). V lost 9 bases and J 6 bases, leaving 22 bases between the germline ends. CDR1 is LNHDA, CDR2 SQIVND, per germline (reference sequence). The CDR3 has 15 amino acids. CDR3 in amino acids: CARTRSQGPSDTQYF. The CDR3 nucleotides read TGTGCCAGAACCCGGTCCCAGGGTCCTTCGGATACGCAGTATTTT.

This clonotype was seen more than once but under ten times. This chain joins TRBV7-9 and TRBJ1-2, with D possibly being TRBD1 (5 bases). The V end was cut by 1 base, the J end by 4 bases, with 10 bases between. This CDR3 is 14 amino acids long. Germline values: CDR1 SEHNR, CDR2 FQNEAQ (reference sequence). CDR3 nucleotide sequence: TGTGCCAGCAGCTTAGGAGCGACAGCCTATGGCTACACCTTC. This gives the protein CASSLGATAYGYTF.

The CDR3 spells CASSHRQGGVHEQYV. CDR3 nucleotide sequence: TGTGCCAGCAGCCACCGACAGGGGGGGGTCCACGAGCAGTACGTC. This chain links TRBV13 with TRBJ2-7; 9 positions match TRBD1. With V trimmed by 5 bases and J by 5 bases, 10 bases remained unmatched. The CDR3 runs to 15 residues. Germline CDR1 and CDR2: PRHDT and FYEKMQ (reference sequence).

A word on this clonotype: The junction does not match germline at one end; this may be a read error. The J gene is TRBJ1-2, the V gene TRBV4-2, with unresolved D. The CDR3 sequence is 16 residues long. Germline V gene data show CDR1 as LGHNA and CDR2 as YNFKEQ. CDR3 nucleotides: TGTGCCAGCAGCCAAGACGCGGGAGTAGCTAACTATGGCGACACCTTC. Translation: CASSQDAGVANYGDTF.

This clonotype was counted many times. The V call is TRBV3-1, the J call TRBJ1-5; tentatively, D is TRBD1 (5 bases). The ends were cut back, 3 bases at V and 2 bases at J, with 11 bases in the middle. The CDR3 runs to 15 residues. Germline V gene lookup returns CDR1 LGHDT and CDR2 YNNKEL (reference sequence). CDR3 nucleotides: TGTGCCAGCAGCCAGGGCAGGGCGGGCAATCAGCCCCAGCATTTT. It is translated as CASSQGRAGNQPQHF.

This clonotype occurred a few times. The chain is built from TRBV5-8 and TRBJ2-3, with TRBD2 identical over 9 bases. This CDR3 is built from 14 residues. The germline V gene has CDR1 SGHTS and CDR2 YDEGEE. V shed 4 bases, J shed 3 bases, and the junction held 3 bases outside the gene matches. The CDR3 sequence is CASSNSGRTDTQYF. CDR3 nucleotides: TGTGCCAGCAGCAATAGCGGGAGAACAGATACGCAGTATTTT.

There are many counts of this clonotype. The chain has TRBV12-3 or TRBV12-4 and TRBJ1-4, with D unclear. V lost 6 bases and J lost 3, with 11 bases in between. This CDR3 has 14 amino acids. The chain's CDR3 is CASSRGYPNEKLFF. The CDR3 bases are TGTGCCAGCAGCCGAGGTTACCCTAATGAAAAACTGTTTTTT.

V and J are TRBV5-4 and TRBJ2-1; tentative D call: TRBD2 (6 bases). This CDR3 spans 15 amino acids. Trimming stripped 3 bases from V and 6 bases from J, with 16 bases between. Germline V gives CDR1 SGHNT, CDR2 YYREEE (reference sequence). CDR3 sequence (DNA): TGTGCCAGCAGCTCCCCCGGGGGTCGTGTCAATGAGCAGTTCTTC. Translation: CASSSPGGRVNEQFF.

This sequence joins TRBV7-8 and TRBJ1-5; 7 bases line up with TRBD1. CDR3 length equals 14 residues. Per germline, CDR1 SGHVS and CDR2 FQNEAQ. J was trimmed by 6 bases and V by 11 bases; bases with no gene match: 13. CDR3 residues: CAGRLEGASQPQHF. The CDR3 DNA reads TGTGCCGGCCGGTTGGAGGGGGCTTCTCAGCCCCAGCATTTT.

This clonotype was counted ten times or more. V and J are TRBV18 and TRBJ2-3; D is perhaps TRBD2 (6 bases). Trimming shortened V by 3 bases and J by 3 bases, and 19 bases separated the two germline ends. Germline CDR1 reads KGHSH; CDR2 reads LQKENI. The length of the CDR3 is 17 residues. The DNA for the CDR3 is TGTGCCAGCTCACCCCCCGTCGCAGCGGGCCTTACAGATACGCAGTATTTT. It codes for CASSPPVAAGLTDTQYF.

The chain has TRBV5-1 and TRBJ2-1; 12 bases are shared with TRBD2. V lost 0 bases to trimming and J lost 5 bases; unmatched junction nucleotides: 3. From germline, CDR1 is SGHRS and CDR2 YFSETQ. The CDR3 covers 16 residues. For the CDR3, the DNA is TGCGCCAGCAGCTTGGCCCCTAGCGGGGGGGACAATGAGCAGTTCTTC. This gives the protein CASSLAPSGGDNEQFF.

The J gene is TRBJ2-7, the V gene TRBV27; a possible D gene is TRBD2 (5 bases). Trimming stripped 5 bases from V and 2 bases from J, with 16 bases between. The CDR3 has 15 residues. Germline CDR1 and CDR2: MNHEY and SMNVEV (reference sequence). CDR3 amino acids: CASSPRDFPAYEQYF. CDR3 DNA sequence: TGTGCCAGCAGTCCCCGGGATTTCCCTGCCTACGAGCAGTACTTC.

This clonotype was picked up a small number of times. The chain has TRBV6-6 and TRBJ2-7; 13 bases align to TRBD2. Looked up from germline, CDR1 is MNHNY and CDR2 is SVGAGI (reference sequence). The CDR3 consists of 14 residues. The ends lost 6 bases at V and 7 bases at J; junction bases unmatched: 6. The CDR3: CASSWTSGSNEQYF. In DNA, the CDR3 is TGTGCCAGCAGCTGGACTAGCGGGAGTAATGAGCAGTACTTC.

This clonotype occurred a few times. V and J are TRBV7-2 and TRBJ2-2; 7 bases map to TRBD2. The CDR3 is 15 amino acids. Germline V CDR1 and CDR2: SGHTA, FQGNSA. Unmatched junction bases numbered 4, after V lost 3 bases and J lost 3 bases. CDR3 loop: CASSLFLADTGELFF. The CDR3 nucleotides are TGTGCCAGCAGCTTGTTTCTAGCGGACACCGGGGAGCTGTTTTTT.

This clonotype appeared a few times. The chain combines TRBV20-1 with TRBJ2-3, with D perhaps TRBD2 (5 bases). Germline V gene lookup returns CDR1 DFQATT and CDR2 SNEGSKA (reference sequence). The CDR3 spans 13 residues. Trimming left V 0 bases short and J 10 bases short, with 14 bases between. The CDR3 DNA sequence: TGCAGTGCTAGAGATCCGAGGCTAGCCGCGCAGTATTTT. Amino acid sequence: CSARDPRLAAQYF.

The table lists this clonotype with many counts. V is TRBV12-3 or TRBV12-4 and J is TRBJ2-1, with 12 bases matching TRBD2. The CDR3 is 15 amino acids. J gave up 2 bases and V 6 bases, and 2 bases lay outside the gene matches. The CDR3 loop reads CASRRLAGAYNEQFF. DNA for the CDR3: TGTGCCAGCAGGAGACTAGCGGGAGCCTACAATGAGCAGTTCTTC.

The sample holds a few counts of this clonotype. V usage is TRBV6-2 or TRBV6-3 and J usage is TRBJ2-7; 9 bases agree with TRBD2. Germline-derived CDR1 and CDR2 are MNHEY and SVGEGT. This CDR3 region has 14 residues. The V and J ends lost 3 bases and 2 bases, in that order; junction bases with no gene match: 2. DNA of the CDR3: TGTGCCAGCAGTTATGCGGGAGGGCCCTACGAGCAGTACGTC. Protein sequence: CASSYAGGPYEQYV.

The chain joins TRBV3-1 to TRBJ2-6; 7 nucleotides match TRBD1. The CDR3 is made up of 16 amino acids. V lost 4 bases, J lost 0 bases, and 3 bases stayed unmatched. The germline V gene has CDR1 LGHDT and CDR2 YNNKEL (reference sequence). The CDR3 loop reads CASSPGQTSGANVLTF. DNA of the CDR3: TGTGCCAGCAGCCCGGGACAGACCTCTGGGGCCAACGTCCTGACTTTC.